This TCR beta chain came from a study of early T cells in non-severe SARS-CoV-2 infection. This clonotype was counted many times. J lost 3 bases, V lost 4 bases, and 9 bases had no gene match. The germline V gene encodes CDR1 DFQATT and CDR2 SNEGSKA (reference sequence). The CDR3 totals 15 residues. Each CDR3 protein is one row after TCRdb ran MiXCR on the 5' RACE reads. The data hold about 60,000 distinct CDR3 sequences, with 12% observed a single time. This clonotype was obtained from an adult who was a healthcare worker with PCR-confirmed SARS-CoV-2 infection or an uninfected control (not recorded which). The rearrangement links TRBV20-1 to TRBJ2-3, with 8 bases lining up with TRBD1. The specimen sequenced was whole blood. Here the CDR3 reads CSAILTRGQTDTQYF. The CDR3 bases are TGCAGTGCTATTCTTACCAGGGGGCAAACAGATACGCAGTATTTT.